This TCR beta chain is drawn from a study of blood T cell repertoires in COVID-19. The table came from immunoSEQ multiplex PCR; TCRdb's copy has only in-frame clones and leaves some out. The sample records over 30,000 clones, roughly 86% being singletons. Turning to this clone: At the DNA level, this CDR3 is encoded by other sequences in the same sample as well.

From germline, CDR1 is DFQATT and CDR2 SNEGSKA (reference sequence). The CDR3 covers 11 residues. V dropped 3 bases and J dropped 3 bases, with 3 bases sitting between them. The genes are TRBV20-1 and TRBJ2-1, with D uncertain. This sequence was found in a man between 70 and 80 years old with acute or convalescent COVID-19. The sample comprised peripheral blood. The CDR3 DNA reads TGCAGTGCTAGTCTCTACAATGAGCAGTTCTTC. It translates to CSASLYNEQFF.